A single sample is the source of the 6 T cell receptor beta chains below, sequenced in a study of blood T cell repertoires in COVID-19. Clones were read by immunoSEQ multiplex PCR, and TCRdb kept only the in-frame ones, dropping some. The data show 80,000 or so clones, approximately 78% seen once. Sequencing was performed on peripheral blood. Source of these receptors: a human donor in a cohort sampled during active COVID-19.

The rearrangement links TRBV7-3 to TRBJ2-3; TRBD2 matches 8 bases. The CDR3 sequence is 14 residues long. V shed 4 bases and J 4 bases; nucleotides not matched to a gene: 4. CDR1 is SGHTA and CDR2 is FQGTGA in the germline V gene. This CDR3 reads CASSSPAGADTQYF. DNA of the CDR3: TGTGCCAGCAGCTCCCCAGCGGGGGCAGATACGCAGTATTTT.

The gene calls are TRBV30 and TRBJ1-1, with a weak D call TRBD1 (6 bases). In germline, CDR1 is GTSNPN, CDR2 SVGIG (reference sequence). This CDR3 region has 15 residues. Deletions cut 2 bases from V and 2 bases from J, with 15 bases between. The CDR3 spells CAWSMVGGGNTEAFF. The CDR3 bases are TGTGCCTGGAGTATGGTAGGGGGGGGCAACACTGAAGCTTTCTTT.

The chain joins TRBV24-1 to TRBJ1-5; 8 nucleotides match TRBD1. This CDR3 is built from 22 residues. V shed 2 bases, J shed 2 bases, and the junction held 22 bases outside the gene matches. Germline CDR1 reads KGHDR; CDR2 reads SFDVKD. The CDR3 region is CATSDYPQTGARCVLGNQPQHF. In DNA form, the CDR3 reads TGTGCCACCAGTGATTACCCCCAGACAGGGGCCCGCTGCGTTTTGGGCAATCAGCCCCAGCATTTT.

The chain combines TRBV14 with TRBJ2-5; perhaps TRBD2 as D (5 bases). This CDR3 contains 16 residues. CDR1 and CDR2 (germline): SGHDN, FVKESK. V was clipped by 7 bases and J by 1 base, with 19 bases between them. DNA of the CDR3: TGTGCCAGCACCCGAGGGCGGCTACCAACCCAAGAGACCCAGTACTTC. Its protein is CASTRGRLPTQETQYF.

V gene TRBV24-1 combines with J gene TRBJ2-2, with 7 bases identical to TRBD1. The CDR3 loop spans 14 amino acids. The trim removed 6 bases at V and 5 bases at J, leaving 5 bases unmatched. Germline V gene lookup returns CDR1 KGHDR and CDR2 SFDVKD. The CDR3 DNA is TGTGCCACCAGTCCGGGACAGATTACCGGGGAGCTGTTTTTT. It is translated as CATSPGQITGELFF.

The chain is built from TRBV7-9 and TRBJ1-2; perhaps TRBD1 as D (6 bases). This CDR3 has 14 residues. Deletions cut 5 bases from V and 8 bases from J, with 18 bases between. CDR1 is SEHNR and CDR2 is FQNEAQ in the germline V gene (reference sequence). In DNA form, the CDR3 reads TGTGCCAGCAGCACCCGGGACATCCTTCAGGGCTACACCTTC. Translating gives CASSTRDILQGYTF.